This TCR beta chain was identified in a study of T cells in Graves' hyperthyroidism and ophthalmopathy. Diagnosing involved the use of clinical symptoms, serum thyroxine and TRAb, thyroid ultrasound and orbital computed tomography. The sample holds many counts of this clonotype. The antigen is unknown. Study-wide findings and caveats: The model foresaw ophthalmopathy a median around seven months prior to onset. Blood held most thyroid clonotypes expanded above 0.001 frequency.

Trimming removed 3 bases at V and 0 bases at J, with 18 bases between. In germline, CDR1 is SGHTA, CDR2 FQGNSA. The CDR3 is 18 amino acids. Researchers amplified the TCR beta CDR3 regions from RNA transcripts. HTBI primers drove first-round RT-PCR of the TCR CDR3. TCRdb fed the multiplex PCR reads into MiXCR, producing one record per CDR3 protein. Among about 260,000 distinct CDR3 sequences listed, over 15% were seen once. Sequenced material: blood. This clonotype was sampled from a woman aged 18-30 years with Graves' ophthalmopathy. The rearrangement joins TRBV7-2 to TRBJ1-5; no definite D call. The CDR3 coding sequence is TGTGCCAGCAGCTTCATACGGGAGATGGGCTATAGCAATCAGCCCCAGCATTTT. This translates into CASSFIREMGYSNQPQHF.